This T cell receptor (beta chain) was documented in a study of somatic mutations in cytotoxic T cells in rheumatoid arthritis. Study observations and caveats: Per patient, the largest CD8+ clone was found to exceed 20% of CD8+ cells in about an eighth of the roughly 65 cases. An increase in CD8+ clonality with age was seen in rheumatoid arthritis patients but not in healthy controls.

The CDR3 runs to 13 residues. Trimming removed 4 bases at V and 5 bases at J, with 9 bases between. Germline V CDR1 and CDR2: MNHEY, SMNVEV (reference sequence). After CD4+ and CD8+ cells were isolated by positive magnetic bead selection, their purity was checked by flow cytometry. Of note for this clone: Its antigen remains unknown.

TCRdb's table, derived via immunoSEQ multiplex PCR, lists solely in-frame clones and lacks some. The sample includes about 25,000 clones, about 80% of them seen just once. This chain connects TRBV27 to TRBJ2-1; D is possibly TRBD1 or TRBD2 (5 bases each). The sample comprised CD8+ T cells sorted from blood. This TCR was sampled from a man aged 50 or older in good health. The DNA of the CDR3 is TGTGCCAGCAGTTCCGGGACCCACAATGAGCAGTTCTTC. This translates into CASSSGTHNEQFF.